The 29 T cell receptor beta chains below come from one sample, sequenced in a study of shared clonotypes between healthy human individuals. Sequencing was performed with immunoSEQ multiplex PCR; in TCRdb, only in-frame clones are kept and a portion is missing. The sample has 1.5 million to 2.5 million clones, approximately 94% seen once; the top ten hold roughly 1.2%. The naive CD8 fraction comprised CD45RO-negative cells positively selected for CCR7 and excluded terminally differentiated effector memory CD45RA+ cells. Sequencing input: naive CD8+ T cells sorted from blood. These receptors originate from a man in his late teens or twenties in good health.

In DNA form, the CDR3 reads TGTGCCTGGAGTCCACGCAACGGACTTTTCTACGAGCAGTACTTC. As protein: CAWSPRNGLFYEQYF. The V gene is TRBV30, the J gene TRBJ2-7, with a weak D call TRBD2 (5 bases). Trimming took 2 bases from V and 3 from J, leaving 17 bases between them. This CDR3 spans 15 amino acids. Looked up from germline, CDR1 is GTSNPN and CDR2 is SVGIG (reference sequence).

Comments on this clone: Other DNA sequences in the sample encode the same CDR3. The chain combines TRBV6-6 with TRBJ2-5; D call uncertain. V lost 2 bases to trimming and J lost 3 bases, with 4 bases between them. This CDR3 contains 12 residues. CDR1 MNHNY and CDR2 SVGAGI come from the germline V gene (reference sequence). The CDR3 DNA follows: TGTGCCAGCAGTTACGCAGAAGAGACCCAGTACTTC. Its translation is CASSYAEETQYF.

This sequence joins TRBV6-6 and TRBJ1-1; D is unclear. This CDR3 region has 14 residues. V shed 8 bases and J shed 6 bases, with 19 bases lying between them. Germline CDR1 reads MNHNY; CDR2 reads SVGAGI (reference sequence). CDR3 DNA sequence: TGTGCCAGCGGGGTTCTTGAGTTTGGGGCTGAAGCTTTCTTT. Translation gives CASGVLEFGAEAFF.

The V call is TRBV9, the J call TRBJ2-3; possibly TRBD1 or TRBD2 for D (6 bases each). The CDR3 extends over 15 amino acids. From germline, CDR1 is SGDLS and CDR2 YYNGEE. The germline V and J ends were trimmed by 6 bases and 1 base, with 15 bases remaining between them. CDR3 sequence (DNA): TGTGCCAGCACGGAGGGGGACCAGGGCACAGATACGCAGTATTTT. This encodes CASTEGDQGTDTQYF.

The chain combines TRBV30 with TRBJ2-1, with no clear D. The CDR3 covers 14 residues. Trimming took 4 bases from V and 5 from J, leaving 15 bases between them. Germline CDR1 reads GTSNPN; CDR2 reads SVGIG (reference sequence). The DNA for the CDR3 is TGTGCCTGGACCATAGTAGGTTCGGACAATGAGCAGTTCTTC. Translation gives CAWTIVGSDNEQFF. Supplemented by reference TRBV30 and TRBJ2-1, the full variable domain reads SQTIHQWPATLVQPVGSPLSLECTVEGTSNPNLYWYRQAAGRGLQLLFYSVGIGQISSEVPQNLSASRPQDRQFILSSKKLLLSDSGFYLCAWTIVGSDNEQFFGPGTRLTVL.

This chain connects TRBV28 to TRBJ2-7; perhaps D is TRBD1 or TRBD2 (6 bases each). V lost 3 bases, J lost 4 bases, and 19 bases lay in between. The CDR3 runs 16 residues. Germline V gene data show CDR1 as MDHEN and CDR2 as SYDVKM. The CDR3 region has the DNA TGTGCCAGCAGTTTTGGGGTTTTGGGGGGCCCTTACGAGCAGTACTTC. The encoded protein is CASSFGVLGGPYEQYF.

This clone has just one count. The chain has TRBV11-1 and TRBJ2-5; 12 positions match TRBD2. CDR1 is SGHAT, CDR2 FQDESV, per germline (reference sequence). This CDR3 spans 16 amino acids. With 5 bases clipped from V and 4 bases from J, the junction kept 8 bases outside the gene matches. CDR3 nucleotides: TGTGCCAGCAGCCCGGCTAGCGGGGGGGGACTAGAGACCCAGTACTTC. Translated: CASSPASGGGLETQYF.

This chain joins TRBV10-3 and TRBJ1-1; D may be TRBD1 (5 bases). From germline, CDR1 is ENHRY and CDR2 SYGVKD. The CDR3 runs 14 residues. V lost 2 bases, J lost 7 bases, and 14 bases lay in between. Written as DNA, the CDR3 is TGTGCCATCAGTGAGCAGGGCGCCAAGGATGAAGCTTTCTTT. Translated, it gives CAISEQGAKDEAFF.

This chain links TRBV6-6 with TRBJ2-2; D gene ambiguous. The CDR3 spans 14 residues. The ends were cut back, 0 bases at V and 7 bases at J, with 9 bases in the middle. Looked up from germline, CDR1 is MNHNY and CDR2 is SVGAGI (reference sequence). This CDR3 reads CASSYSERHGELFF. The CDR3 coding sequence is TGTGCCAGCAGTTACTCAGAGCGTCACGGGGAGCTGTTTTTT.

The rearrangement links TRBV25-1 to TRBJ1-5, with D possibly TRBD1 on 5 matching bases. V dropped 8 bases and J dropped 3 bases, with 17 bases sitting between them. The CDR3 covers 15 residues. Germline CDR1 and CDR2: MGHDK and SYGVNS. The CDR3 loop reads CASSGEGMINQPQHF. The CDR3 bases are TGTGCCAGCTCGGGGGAAGGGATGATCAATCAGCCCCAGCATTTT. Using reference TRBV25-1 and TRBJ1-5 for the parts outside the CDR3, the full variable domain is EADIYQTPRYLVIGTGKKITLECSQTMGHDKMYWYQQDPGMELHLIHYSYGVNSTEKGDLSSESTVSRIRTEHFPLTLESARPSHTSQYLCASSGEGMINQPQHFGDGTRLSIL.

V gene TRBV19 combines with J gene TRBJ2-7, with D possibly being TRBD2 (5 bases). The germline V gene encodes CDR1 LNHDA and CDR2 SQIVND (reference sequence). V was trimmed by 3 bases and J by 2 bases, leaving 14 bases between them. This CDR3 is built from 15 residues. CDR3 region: CASSMVLEEAYEQYF. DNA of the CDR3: TGTGCCAGTAGTATGGTGTTGGAGGAAGCCTACGAGCAGTACTTC.

CDR3 coding DNA: TGCGCCAGCAGTGAGTGGAGGGACCACGTCTATGGCTACACCTTC. This gives the protein CASSEWRDHVYGYTF. The chain joins TRBV10-2 to TRBJ1-2, with D tentatively TRBD1 (5 bases). Germline loops: CDR1 WSHSY, CDR2 SAAADI. V was shortened by 1 base and J by 4 bases, with 13 bases between the two germline ends. This CDR3 has 15 residues.

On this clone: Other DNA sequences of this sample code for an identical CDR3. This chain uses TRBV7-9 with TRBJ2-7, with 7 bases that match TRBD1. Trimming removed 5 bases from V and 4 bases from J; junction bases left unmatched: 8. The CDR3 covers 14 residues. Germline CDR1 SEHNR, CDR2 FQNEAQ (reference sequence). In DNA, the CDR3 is TGTGCCAGCAGCCAAACGGGACAGTCTTACGAGCAGTACTTC. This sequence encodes CASSQTGQSYEQYF.

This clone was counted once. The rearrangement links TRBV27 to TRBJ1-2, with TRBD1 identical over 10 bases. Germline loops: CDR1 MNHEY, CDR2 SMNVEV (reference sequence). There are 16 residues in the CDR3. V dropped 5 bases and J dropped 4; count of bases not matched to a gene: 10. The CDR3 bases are TGTGCCAGCAGTCCGTTTCGGACAGGGGGTATCTATGGCTACACCTTC. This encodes CASSPFRTGGIYGYTF.

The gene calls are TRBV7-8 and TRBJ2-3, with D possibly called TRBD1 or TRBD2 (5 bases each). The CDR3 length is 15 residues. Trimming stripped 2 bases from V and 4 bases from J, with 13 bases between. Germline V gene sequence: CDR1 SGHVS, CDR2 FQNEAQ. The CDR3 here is CASSLFDGAPDTQYF. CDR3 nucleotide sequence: TGTGCCAGCAGCTTATTCGACGGGGCCCCAGATACGCAGTATTTT. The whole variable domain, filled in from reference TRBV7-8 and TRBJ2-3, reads GAGVSQSPRYKVAKRGQDVALRCDPISGHVSLFWYQQALGQGPEFLTYFQNEAQLDKSGLPSDRFFAERPEGSVSTLKIQRTQQEDSAVYLCASSLFDGAPDTQYFGPGTRLTVL.

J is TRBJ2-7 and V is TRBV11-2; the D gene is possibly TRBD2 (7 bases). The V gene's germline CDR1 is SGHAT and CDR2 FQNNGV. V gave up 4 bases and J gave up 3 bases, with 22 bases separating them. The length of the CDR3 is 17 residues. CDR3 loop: CASSSTHGGAGDYEQYF. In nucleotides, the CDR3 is TGTGCCAGCAGCTCTACGCATGGGGGCGCGGGGGACTACGAGCAGTACTTC.

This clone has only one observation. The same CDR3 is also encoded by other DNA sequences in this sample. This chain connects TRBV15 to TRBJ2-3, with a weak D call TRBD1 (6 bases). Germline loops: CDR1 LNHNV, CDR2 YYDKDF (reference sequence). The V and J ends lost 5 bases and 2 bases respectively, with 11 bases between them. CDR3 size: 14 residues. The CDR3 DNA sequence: TGTGCCACCAGCGGCCTGGGGGCCACAGATACGCAGTATTTT. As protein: CATSGLGATDTQYF.

The CDR3 DNA reads as TGTGCCAGCAGCCAGACAGGGGTCGGTGGAATCAGTGAAAAACTGTTTTTT. It specifies CASSQTGVGGISEKLFF. The chain carries TRBV13 and TRBJ1-4, with TRBD1 identical over 8 bases. Germline-derived CDR1 and CDR2 are PRHDT and FYEKMQ (reference sequence). The CDR3 covers 17 residues. Unmatched junction bases numbered 15, after V lost 5 bases and J lost 7 bases.

The CDR3 protein is CASSQDWRGMNTEAFF. Written as DNA, the CDR3 is TGTGCCAGCAGCCAAGATTGGCGGGGGATGAACACTGAAGCTTTCTTT. This chain connects TRBV14 to TRBJ1-1, with D possibly matching TRBD1 (5 bases). CDR3 length: 16 residues. The V gene lost 0 bases and the J gene lost 0 bases, with 11 bases spanning the gap. The germline CDR1 and CDR2 sequences are SGHDN and FVKESK.

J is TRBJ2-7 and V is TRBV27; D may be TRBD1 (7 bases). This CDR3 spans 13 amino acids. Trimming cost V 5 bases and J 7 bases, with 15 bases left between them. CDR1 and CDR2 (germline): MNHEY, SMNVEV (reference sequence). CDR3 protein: CASSPRPGGEQYF. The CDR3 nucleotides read TGTGCCAGCAGTCCGAGACCAGGGGGGGAGCAGTACTTC.

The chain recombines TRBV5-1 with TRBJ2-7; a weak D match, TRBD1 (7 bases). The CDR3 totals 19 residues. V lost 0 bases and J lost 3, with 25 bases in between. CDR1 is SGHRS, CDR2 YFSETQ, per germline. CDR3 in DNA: TGCGCCAGCAGCTTGGTATTCCCCGGGACAGCGGGCGAGGACTACGAGCAGTACTTC. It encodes CASSLVFPGTAGEDYEQYF.

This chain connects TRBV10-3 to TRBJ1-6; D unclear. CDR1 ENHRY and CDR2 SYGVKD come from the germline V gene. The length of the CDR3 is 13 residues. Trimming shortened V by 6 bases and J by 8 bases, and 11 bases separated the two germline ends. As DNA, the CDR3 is TGTGCCATCAGGAGGACCTTTGATTCACCCCTCCACTTT. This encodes CAIRRTFDSPLHF.

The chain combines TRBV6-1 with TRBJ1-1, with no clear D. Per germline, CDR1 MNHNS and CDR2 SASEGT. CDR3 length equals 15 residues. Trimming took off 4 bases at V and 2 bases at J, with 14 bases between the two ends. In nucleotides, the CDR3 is TGTGCCAGCAGTGGGAGCGGTGGTAGAAACACTGAAGCTTTCTTT. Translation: CASSGSGGRNTEAFF.

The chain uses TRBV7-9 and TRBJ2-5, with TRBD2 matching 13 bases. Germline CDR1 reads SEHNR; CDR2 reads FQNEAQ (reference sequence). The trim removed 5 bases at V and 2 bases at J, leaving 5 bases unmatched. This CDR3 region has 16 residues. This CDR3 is CASSPGLAGVQETQYF. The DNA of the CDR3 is TGTGCCAGCAGCCCCGGACTAGCGGGGGTTCAAGAGACCCAGTACTTC.

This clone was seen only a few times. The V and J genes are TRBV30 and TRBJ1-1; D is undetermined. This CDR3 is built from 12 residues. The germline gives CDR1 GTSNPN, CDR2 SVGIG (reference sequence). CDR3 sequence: CACHSMNTEAFF. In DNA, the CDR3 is TGTGCTTGCCATAGTATGAACACTGAAGCTTTCTTT.

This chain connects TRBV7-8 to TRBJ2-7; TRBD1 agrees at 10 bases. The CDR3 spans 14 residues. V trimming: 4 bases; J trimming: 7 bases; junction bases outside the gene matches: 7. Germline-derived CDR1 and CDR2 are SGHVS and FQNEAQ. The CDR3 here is CASSSGTGAGEQYF. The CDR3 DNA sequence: TGTGCCAGCAGCTCCGGGACAGGGGCGGGGGAGCAGTACTTC.

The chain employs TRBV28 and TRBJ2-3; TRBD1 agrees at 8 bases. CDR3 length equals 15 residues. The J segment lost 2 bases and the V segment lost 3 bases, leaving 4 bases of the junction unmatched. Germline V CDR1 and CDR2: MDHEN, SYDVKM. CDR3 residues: CASSFGDRYTDTQYF. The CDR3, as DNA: TGTGCCAGCAGTTTTGGGGACAGGTACACAGATACGCAGTATTTT.

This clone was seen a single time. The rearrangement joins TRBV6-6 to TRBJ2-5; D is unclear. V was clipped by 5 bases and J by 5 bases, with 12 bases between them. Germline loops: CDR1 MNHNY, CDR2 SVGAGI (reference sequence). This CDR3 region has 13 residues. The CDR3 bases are TGTGCCAGCAGTACAGAATGGTTCGAGACCCAGTACTTC. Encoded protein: CASSTEWFETQYF.

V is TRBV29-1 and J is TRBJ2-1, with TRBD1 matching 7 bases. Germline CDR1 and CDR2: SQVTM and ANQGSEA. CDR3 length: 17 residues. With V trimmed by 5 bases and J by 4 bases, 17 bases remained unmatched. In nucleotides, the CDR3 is TGCAGCGTTCCAACAACCCCCCTGGGACAGCGATACAATGAGCAGTTCTTC. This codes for CSVPTTPLGQRYNEQFF.